Listed below are T cell receptor beta chains from one sample, sequenced in a study of cytomegalovirus exposure and HLA in healthy donors. Produced via immunoSEQ multiplex PCR; TCRdb's table is partial and in-frame only. The data contain approximately 150,000 clones, about 72% of them singletons. The sequencing input was PBMCs. These TCRs come from a man aged 55 to 70 in good health and CMV-seronegative. Both conserved end residues are trimmed from each CDR3.

cdr3_aa	v_call	j_call
ASSLLLTSKPNEQF	TRBV7-6	TRBJ2-1
ASIGQVAFSGANVLT	TRBV19	TRBJ2-6
ASGGISTDTQY	TRBV6-6	TRBJ2-3
ASSFFEVPYEQY	TRBV7-2	TRBJ2-7
ASSPETALAGFTGELF	TRBV7-9	TRBJ2-2
ASLGDRANYGYT	TRBV6-1	TRBJ1-2
ASSRGTGTYEQY	TRBV4-2	TRBJ2-7
ASSFSGTGGNEQF	TRBV11-3	TRBJ2-1
ASRRTGPATNEKLF	TRBV27	TRBJ1-4
ASSARTSGNTGELF	TRBV7-6	TRBJ2-2
ASTRGAVSYNEQF	TRBV2	TRBJ2-1
ASRRTVEQPQH	TRBV6-5	TRBJ1-5
ASSPRGESSYEQY	TRBV18	TRBJ2-7
ASRSPGLENTEAF	TRBV28	TRBJ1-1
ASSPWTALNTEAF	TRBV5-5	TRBJ1-1
ASSPDRHNEQF	TRBV2	TRBJ2-1
ASSPEGGGSTEAF	TRBV7-3	TRBJ1-1
ASSEGPSNQPQH	TRBV6-5	TRBJ1-5
ASSPGEETNYGYT	TRBV18	TRBJ1-2
ASSLTGRRDEKLF	TRBV5-1	TRBJ1-4